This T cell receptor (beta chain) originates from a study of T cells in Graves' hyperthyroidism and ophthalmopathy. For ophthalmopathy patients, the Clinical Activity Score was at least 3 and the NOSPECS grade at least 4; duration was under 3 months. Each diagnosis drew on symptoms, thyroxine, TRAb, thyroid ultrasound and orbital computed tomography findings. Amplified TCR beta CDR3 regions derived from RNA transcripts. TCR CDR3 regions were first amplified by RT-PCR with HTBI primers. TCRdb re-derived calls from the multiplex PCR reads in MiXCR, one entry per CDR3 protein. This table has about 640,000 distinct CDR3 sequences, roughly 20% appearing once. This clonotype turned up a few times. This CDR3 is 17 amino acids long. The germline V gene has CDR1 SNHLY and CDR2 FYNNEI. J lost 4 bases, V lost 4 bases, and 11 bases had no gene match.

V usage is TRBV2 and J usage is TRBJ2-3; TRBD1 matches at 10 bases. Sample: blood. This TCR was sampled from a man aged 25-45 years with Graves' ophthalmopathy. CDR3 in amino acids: CASSGGYGTGDPDTQYF. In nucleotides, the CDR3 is TGTGCCAGCAGTGGCGGGTACGGGACAGGGGATCCAGATACGCAGTATTTT. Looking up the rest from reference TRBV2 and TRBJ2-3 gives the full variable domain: EPEVTQTPSHQVTQMGQEVILRCVPISNHLYFYWYRQILGQKVEFLVSFYNNEISEKSEIFDDQFSVERPDGSNFTLKIRSTKLEDSAMYFCASSGGYGTGDPDTQYFGPGTRLTVL.